These 30 T cell receptor beta chains were all obtained from the same sample, sequenced in a study of human T cells and chemical hapten exposure (dated by TCRdb to the early 2020s). The library was prepared using RACE. This sample was sequenced with a NextSeq 500. TCRdb passed the public sequencing reads through fastp at Q25 and MiXCR, retaining productive beta sequences. Rows with one shared CDR3 protein collapse into an entry with the most common genes and DNA. This sample comprises around 100,000 distinct CDR3 sequences, approximately 10% of them detected only once. The ten largest account for roughly 3.3% of the sample. The label giving this sample's time point can be read as: patch test 1, 2 weeks after DPC sensitization. The sample's treatment or condition label, decoded: therapeutic diphenylcyclopropenone sensitization with weekly scalp DPC. The material was whole blood, obtained in connection with sensitization to the hapten diphenylcyclopropenone (DPC). All receptors derive from a woman aged 40-49 years with alopecia areata. Some clones in this sample may be carry-over from other donors' samples.

This clonotype has a handful of counts. This sequence joins TRBV5-6 and TRBJ1-2; maybe TRBD1 (5 bases). V gave up 0 bases and J gave up 7 bases, with 22 bases separating them. Germline lookup yields CDR1 SGHDT and CDR2 YYEEEE. There are 17 residues in the CDR3. As DNA, the CDR3 is TGTGCCAGCAGCTTGGATACGGCCTCGGGGCCCCGGGGTGGCTACACCTTC. This encodes CASSLDTASGPRGGYTF.

This clonotype was counted between two and nine times. The chain combines TRBV12-3 or TRBV12-4 with TRBJ1-1, with a weak D call TRBD1 (6 bases). V lost 4 bases and J lost 5, with 14 bases in between. The CDR3 is 14 residues long. CDR3: CASSSQGGGTEAFF. In nucleotides, the CDR3 is TGTGCCAGCAGTTCACAGGGCGGTGGGACTGAAGCTTTCTTT.

The CDR3 loop reads CASSQTVLAPTTRTYNEQFF. In DNA form, the CDR3 reads TGCGCCAGCAGCCAAACCGTACTAGCGCCAACCACCCGGACCTACAATGAGCAGTTCTTC. The chain uses TRBV4-3 and TRBJ2-1, with 7 bases that match TRBD2. Germline CDR1 is LGHNA and CDR2 is YSLEER. The CDR3 length is 20 residues. Trimming took 2 bases from V and 2 from J; bases not matched to a gene: 18.

This clonotype has ten or more counts. The DNA for the CDR3 is TGTGCCAGCAGCTCCCGTCGAGTAGATACGCAGTATTTT. Translation gives CASSSRRVDTQYF. The chain links TRBV7-3 to TRBJ2-3; D unresolved. There are 13 residues in the CDR3. Trimming stripped 4 bases from V and 5 bases from J, with 10 bases between. Per germline, CDR1 SGHTA and CDR2 FQGTGA.

The genes are TRBV7-2 and TRBJ2-7; D is perhaps TRBD1 (6 bases). The CDR3 is 15 amino acids. Trimming shortened V by 2 bases and J by 0 bases, and 11 bases separated the two germline ends. CDR1 is SGHTA, CDR2 FQGNSA, per germline. CDR3 DNA: TGTGCCAGCAGCTTAACCTGGGACACCTCCTACGAGCAGTACTTC. Translation gives CASSLTWDTSYEQYF. The full variable domain, with the rest looked up from reference TRBV7-2 and TRBJ2-7, is GAGVSQSPSNKVTEKGKDVELRCDPISGHTALYWYRQSLGQGLEFLIYFQGNSAPDKSGLPSDRFSAERTGGSVSTLTIQRTQQEDSAVYLCASSLTWDTSYEQYFGPGTRLTVT.

This clonotype has more than one count but fewer than ten. This chain uses TRBV15 with TRBJ2-6; TRBD1 aligns across 8 bases. The CDR3 is 16 amino acids. V lost 5 bases and J lost 4; bases outside the gene matches: 7. The germline gives CDR1 LNHNV, CDR2 YYDKDF (reference sequence). CDR3 region: CATSGKTGVGANVLTF. As DNA, the CDR3 is TGTGCCACCAGCGGGAAGACAGGGGTGGGGGCCAACGTCCTGACTTTC.

This clonotype came up many times. V and J are TRBV4-3 and TRBJ2-1; D may be TRBD1 or TRBD2 (5 bases each). Germline V gene lookup returns CDR1 LGHNA and CDR2 YSLEER. The CDR3 contains 16 residues. V was trimmed by 4 bases and J by 0 bases, leaving 13 bases between them. CDR3 amino acids: CASSLQRDLSYNEQFF. In nucleotides, the CDR3 is TGCGCCAGCAGCCTCCAACGGGACCTCTCCTACAATGAGCAGTTCTTC.

The J gene is TRBJ2-1, the V gene TRBV28; 8 nucleotides match TRBD2. Germline CDR1 reads MDHEN; CDR2 reads SYDVKM. J lost 4 bases, V lost 5 bases, and 4 bases had no gene match. The CDR3 totals 14 residues. For the CDR3, the DNA is TGTGCCAGCAGTGTAGCGGGAAGTTACAATGAGCAGTTCTTC. Protein sequence: CASSVAGSYNEQFF.

The J gene is TRBJ2-3, the V gene TRBV5-1, with 10 bases identical to TRBD2. The J segment lost 10 bases and the V segment lost 0 bases, leaving 11 bases of the junction unmatched. Germline V gives CDR1 SGHRS, CDR2 YFSETQ. There are 16 residues in the CDR3. This CDR3 is CASSLAGTSANLSQYF. CDR3 DNA sequence: TGCGCCAGCAGCTTGGCCGGGACTAGCGCCAATCTTTCGCAGTATTTT.

This clonotype has a count of ten or more. The rearrangement uses TRBV20-1 and TRBJ2-1; TRBD2 is a possible D gene (6 bases). The CDR3 runs 14 residues. CDR1 is DFQATT, CDR2 SNEGSKA, per germline (reference sequence). Trimming shortened V by 6 bases and J by 3 bases, and 15 bases separated the two germline ends. The chain's CDR3 is CSAPRSGNYNEQFF. The CDR3, as DNA: TGCAGTGCCCCGCGTAGCGGAAACTACAATGAGCAGTTCTTC.

The table lists this clonotype with a few counts. V usage is TRBV18 and J usage is TRBJ2-3; perhaps TRBD1 as D (6 bases). Germline V gives CDR1 KGHSH, CDR2 LQKENI. The CDR3 consists of 14 residues. V lost 8 bases and J 2 bases, leaving 14 bases between the germline ends. As DNA, the CDR3 is TGTGCCAGCGTTGGACAGAGCGCCACAGATACGCAGTATTTT. It yields the protein CASVGQSATDTQYF.

V and J are TRBV6-4 and TRBJ1-2; D perhaps matches TRBD1 (5 bases). This CDR3 has 14 amino acids. CDR1 MRHNA and CDR2 SNTAGT come from the germline V gene. V lost 0 bases and J lost 8, with 13 bases in between. The CDR3 loop reads CASSDSTNPGGYTF. The CDR3 bases are TGTGCCAGCAGTGACTCGACAAACCCAGGGGGCTACACCTTC.

This clonotype was counted many times. This rearrangement joins TRBV11-2 to TRBJ2-7; 10 nucleotides match TRBD1. CDR3 length: 16 amino acids. Unmatched junction bases numbered 14, after V lost 5 bases and J lost 7 bases. Germline V lookup: CDR1 SGHAT, CDR2 FQNNGV. The CDR3 sequence: CASSRRTTGTGVEQYF. The CDR3 DNA reads as TGTGCCAGCAGCCGGAGGACTACCGGGACAGGGGTTGAGCAGTACTTC. The variable domain in full, with the rest retrieved from reference TRBV11-2 and TRBJ2-7, is EAGVAQSPRYKIIEKRQSVAFWCNPISGHATLYWYQQILGQGPKLLIQFQNNGVVDDSQLPKDRFSAERLKGVDSTLKIQPAKLEDSAVYLCASSRRTTGTGVEQYFGPGTRLTVT.

This clonotype was counted ten times or more. The chain joins TRBV11-2 to TRBJ2-7; D is uncertain. V shed 4 bases and J shed 7 bases, with 11 bases lying between them. CDR1 is SGHAT and CDR2 is FQNNGV in the germline V gene. The CDR3 has 12 residues. The CDR3 loop is CASSSQAWEQYF. The CDR3 bases are TGTGCCAGCAGCTCCCAAGCGTGGGAGCAGTACTTC.

V is TRBV29-1 and J is TRBJ2-1; D not resolved. This CDR3 is built from 13 residues. Germline loops: CDR1 SQVTM, CDR2 ANQGSEA. Trimming left V 5 bases short and J 12 bases short, with 20 bases between. CDR3: CSVRSLVGLGQFF. The CDR3 DNA is TGCAGCGTTCGTTCCTTGGTGGGTCTGGGGCAGTTCTTC.

This clonotype was recorded a few times. The chain is built from TRBV28 and TRBJ2-7, with 7 bases aligning to TRBD1. The V gene end was trimmed by 5 bases and the J gene end by 2 bases; junction bases not matched to a gene: 12. The CDR3 is 16 residues long. Germline CDR1 and CDR2: MDHEN and SYDVKM. CDR3 amino acids: CASSPQSRDSPYEQYF. The CDR3 coding sequence is TGTGCCAGCAGTCCCCAGAGTCGGGACAGTCCCTACGAGCAGTACTTC.

This clonotype occurred many times. V usage is TRBV4-2 and J usage is TRBJ1-1; the match to TRBD1 covers 11 bases. V lost 3 bases and J lost 4; bases outside the gene matches: 1. This CDR3 comprises 14 residues. Germline V gene sequence: CDR1 LGHNA, CDR2 YNFKEQ. CDR3 in amino acids: CASSQGQGGTEAFF. In DNA form, the CDR3 reads TGTGCCAGCAGCCAGGGACAGGGGGGCACTGAAGCTTTCTTT.

The chain has TRBV20-1 and TRBJ2-1; possible D gene TRBD2, 5 bases. Trimming removed 0 bases from V and 8 bases from J, with 14 bases in between. The CDR3 totals 14 residues. Germline V gene sequence: CDR1 DFQATT, CDR2 SNEGSKA (reference sequence). The DNA for the CDR3 is TGCAGTGCTAGAGACCCCTCGGCGGGCTATGAGCAGTTCTTC. This gives the protein CSARDPSAGYEQFF.

The chain recombines TRBV5-4 with TRBJ2-5; 7 positions match TRBD1. The germline gives CDR1 SGHNT, CDR2 YYREEE (reference sequence). The CDR3 consists of 15 residues. V was pared by 5 bases and J by 5 bases, with 12 bases of the junction left unmatched. The CDR3 protein is CASRKGQTFGETQYF. CDR3 sequence (DNA): TGTGCCAGCAGGAAGGGACAGACCTTCGGGGAGACCCAGTACTTC.

This clonotype occurred many times. The chain combines TRBV11-2 with TRBJ2-5, with D possibly called TRBD1 or TRBD2 (7 bases each). With 4 bases removed from V and 4 bases from J, the gap between germline ends came to 19 bases. The CDR3 consists of 16 residues. In germline, CDR1 is SGHAT, CDR2 FQNNGV. The CDR3: CASSSLTGRGLETQYF. The CDR3 DNA sequence: TGTGCCAGCAGCTCCTTGACAGGGAGGGGGTTAGAGACCCAGTACTTC.

This clonotype has just a few counts. The V call is TRBV3-1, the J call TRBJ2-7; the match to TRBD2 covers 8 bases. The CDR3 extends over 14 amino acids. The J segment lost 3 bases and the V segment lost 2 bases, leaving 3 bases of the junction unmatched. Germline CDR1 and CDR2: LGHDT and YNNKEL (reference sequence). CDR3 DNA: TGTGCCAGCAGCCAACGGGGGGGTGACTACGAGCAGTACTTC. As protein: CASSQRGGDYEQYF.

The chain carries TRBV21-1 and TRBJ2-7; the DNA was not compared with TRBD1, the D call given in the table. TRBV21-1 has pseudogene status. The CDR3 is 17 residues long. CDR3 protein: CASSKALVQGLIYEQYF. The CDR3, as DNA: TGTGCCAGCAGCAAAGCACTCGTTCAGGGTTTGATCTACGAGCAGTACTTC.

Many counts were recorded for this clonotype. The rearrangement links TRBV5-1 to TRBJ1-2; D possibly corresponds to TRBD1 (5 bases). This CDR3 contains 13 residues. Trimming stripped 4 bases from V and 8 bases from J, with 15 bases between. The germline V gene encodes CDR1 SGHRS and CDR2 YFSETQ. This CDR3 reads CASSRGASEGYTF. The CDR3 DNA reads TGCGCCAGCAGCCGTGGGGCATCAGAGGGCTACACCTTC.

This chain joins TRBV7-2 and TRBJ2-1; tentatively, D is TRBD2 (5 bases). There are 13 residues in the CDR3. Trimming took off 5 bases at V and 5 bases at J, with 10 bases between the two ends. The germline V gene encodes CDR1 SGHTA and CDR2 FQGNSA. The CDR3 coding sequence is TGTGCCAGCAGCACGATACTAGACAATGAGCAGTTCTTC. This translates into CASSTILDNEQFF.

This clonotype has ten or more counts. V gene TRBV2 combines with J gene TRBJ2-7; 8 bases fit TRBD1. The CDR3 is 14 residues long. The germline V gene has CDR1 SNHLY and CDR2 FYNNEI. J lost 5 bases, V lost 6 bases, and 9 bases had no gene match. The CDR3: CASREDRVQHEQYF. CDR3 nucleotide sequence: TGTGCCAGCAGGGAGGACAGGGTACAGCACGAGCAGTACTTC.

Only a few counts were recorded for this clonotype. The chain has TRBV11-2 and TRBJ2-1; TRBD2 matches 8 bases. From germline, CDR1 is SGHAT and CDR2 FQNNGV. V dropped 1 base and J dropped 2; count of bases not matched to a gene: 4. This CDR3 is built from 16 residues. Written as DNA, the CDR3 is TGTGCCAGCAGCTTAGTGCTGCGGGGGGCCTACAATGAGCAGTTCTTC. Amino acid sequence: CASSLVLRGAYNEQFF.

The chain carries TRBV20-1 and TRBJ2-1; 10 bases align to TRBD2. Germline V lookup: CDR1 DFQATT, CDR2 SNEGSKA (reference sequence). V lost 4 bases, J lost 12 bases, and 9 bases stayed unmatched. The CDR3 contains 13 residues. In DNA form, the CDR3 reads TGCAGTGCTAAGGTAGCGGGGGGCCTGTTGCAGTTCTTC. It specifies CSAKVAGGLLQFF.

This clonotype appeared a few times. The chain employs TRBV6-5 and TRBJ1-5; D is undetermined. Germline V CDR1 and CDR2: MNHEY, SVGAGI. Trimming shortened V by 6 bases and J by 0 bases, and 15 bases separated the two germline ends. This CDR3 spans 16 amino acids. The CDR3 sequence is CASRPYRWDSNQPQHF. Here the CDR3 DNA reads TGTGCCAGCAGACCCTACCGGTGGGATAGCAATCAGCCCCAGCATTTT.

This clonotype turned up a few times. This chain connects TRBV6-5 to TRBJ1-6; D possibly corresponds to TRBD1 (5 bases). The germline gives CDR1 MNHEY, CDR2 SVGAGI. CDR3 length equals 15 residues. The V and J ends lost 0 bases and 9 bases respectively, with 12 bases between them. CDR3 region: CASSYSPGRASPLHF. Written as DNA, the CDR3 is TGTGCCAGCAGTTACTCTCCCGGCAGGGCTTCACCCCTCCACTTT.

This clonotype occurred many times. V gene TRBV27 combines with J gene TRBJ1-6; D may be TRBD1 (6 bases). Looked up from germline, CDR1 is MNHEY and CDR2 is SMNVEV (reference sequence). This CDR3 is 15 amino acids long. Trimming shortened V by 4 bases and J by 5 bases, and 12 bases separated the two germline ends. CDR3 amino acids: CASSSGQFNNSPLHF. The CDR3 DNA follows: TGTGCCAGCAGTTCCGGACAGTTTAATAATTCACCCCTCCACTTT.